The table lists the clone carrying this T cell receptor (beta chain) with a count of one. CDR3 length: 16 residues. V lost 0 bases and J 0 bases, leaving 9 bases between the germline ends. Germline V gene lookup returns CDR1 SGHRS and CDR2 YFSETQ. The data derive from a study of blood T cell repertoires in COVID-19. For the study at large: Acute and convalescent COVID-19 specimens originated in the United States, Italy and Spain. T cells, B-cell-depleted T cells, or PBMCs provided the cDNA or gDNA that served as material.

Per the authors' pipeline: Scientists estimated how many nucleated cells there were by amplifying reference gene primers. Produced via immunoSEQ multiplex PCR; TCRdb's table is partial and in-frame only. Clone size and the V and J calls come from that table; the DNA yielded D and trimming. The sample has about 40,000 clones, 85% to 90% seen once. The chain employs TRBV5-1 and TRBJ2-2; D may be TRBD2 (5 bases). The sequence came from a man in his 70s with acute or convalescent COVID-19. The sequenced sample consisted of peripheral blood. CDR3 nucleotides: TGCGCCAGCAGCTTGGCGGGAATAGCGAACACCGGGGAGCTGTTTTTT. Its protein is CASSLAGIANTGELFF.